The clone carrying this T cell receptor (beta chain) has only a few counts. CDR3 regions were amplified by Arm-PCR using iRepertoire HTBI primers to build TCR beta libraries. In TCRdb, the multiplex PCR reads were re-called with MiXCR into one record per CDR3 protein. The sample has 400,000 to 500,000 distinct CDR3 sequences, about 15% seen once. Germline V lookup: CDR1 SGHTA, CDR2 FQGTGA. Trimming at V came to 5 bases and at J to 4 bases, leaving 11 bases not matched to a gene. The CDR3 length is 17 residues. Time point in this sample: newly diagnosed GD, antithyroid drugs for less than 3 months. PBMC-extracted RNA yielded the TCR library. The sample is drawn from a study of regulatory T cells in long-lasting Graves disease. Looking at the study overall: Graves' cases, newly diagnosed, had used antithyroid drugs under 3 months.

The data also belong to a second study, concerning T cells in Graves' hyperthyroidism and ophthalmopathy. In that study: Uncontrolled infection, other autoimmune disease, pregnancy or lactation excluded patients.

The material sequenced was peripheral blood mononuclear cells (PBMCs), taken at new diagnosis, from a patient treated with antithyroid drugs. The chain employs TRBV7-3 and TRBJ2-2; 9 nucleotides agree with TRBD2. The TCR sequence derives from a woman aged 50 to 60 with Graves disease. CDR3 DNA sequence: TGTGCCAGCAGCCTAAATCCGACTAGCGGAAGCACCGGGGAGCTGTTTTTT. Amino acids: CASSLNPTSGSTGELFF. Drawing the rest from reference TRBV7-3 and TRBJ2-2, the complete variable domain is GAGVSQTPSNKVTEKGKYVELRCDPISGHTALYWYRQSLGQGPEFLIYFQGTGAADDSGLPNDRFFAVRPEGSVSTLKIQRTERGDSAVYLCASSLNPTSGSTGELFFGEGSRLTVL.